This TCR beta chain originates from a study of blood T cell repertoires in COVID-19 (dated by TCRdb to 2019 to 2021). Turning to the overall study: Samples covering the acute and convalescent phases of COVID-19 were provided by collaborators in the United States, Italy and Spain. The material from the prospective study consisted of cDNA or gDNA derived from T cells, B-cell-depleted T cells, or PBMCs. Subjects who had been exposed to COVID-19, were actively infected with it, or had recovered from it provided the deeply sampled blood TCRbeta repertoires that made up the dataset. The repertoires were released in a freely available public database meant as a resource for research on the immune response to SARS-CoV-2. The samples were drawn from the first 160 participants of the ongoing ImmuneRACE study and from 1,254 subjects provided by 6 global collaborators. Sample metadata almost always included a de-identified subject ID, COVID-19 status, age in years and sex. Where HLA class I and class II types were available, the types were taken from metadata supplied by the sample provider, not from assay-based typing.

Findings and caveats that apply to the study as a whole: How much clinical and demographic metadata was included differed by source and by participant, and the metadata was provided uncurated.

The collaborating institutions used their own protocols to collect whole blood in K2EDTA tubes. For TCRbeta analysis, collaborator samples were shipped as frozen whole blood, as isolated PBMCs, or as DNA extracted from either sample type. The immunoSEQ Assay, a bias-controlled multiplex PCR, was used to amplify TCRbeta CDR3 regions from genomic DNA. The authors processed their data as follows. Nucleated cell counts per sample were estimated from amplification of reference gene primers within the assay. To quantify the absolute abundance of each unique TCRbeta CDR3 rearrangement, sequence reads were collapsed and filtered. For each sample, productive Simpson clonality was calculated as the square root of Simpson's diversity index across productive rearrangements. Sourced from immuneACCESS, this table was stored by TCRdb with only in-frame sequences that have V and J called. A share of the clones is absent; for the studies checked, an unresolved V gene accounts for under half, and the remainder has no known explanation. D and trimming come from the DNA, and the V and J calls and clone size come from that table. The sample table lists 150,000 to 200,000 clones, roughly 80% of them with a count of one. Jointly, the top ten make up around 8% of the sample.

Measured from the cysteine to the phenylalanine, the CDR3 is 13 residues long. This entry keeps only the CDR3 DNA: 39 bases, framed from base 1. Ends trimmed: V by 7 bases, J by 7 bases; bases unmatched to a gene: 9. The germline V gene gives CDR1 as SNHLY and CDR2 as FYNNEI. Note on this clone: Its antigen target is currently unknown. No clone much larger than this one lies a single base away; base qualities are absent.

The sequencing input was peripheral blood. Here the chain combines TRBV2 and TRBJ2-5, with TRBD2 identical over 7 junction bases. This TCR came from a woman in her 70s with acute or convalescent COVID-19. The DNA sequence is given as TGTGCCAGCAAACGACTAGCAGATGGGACCCAGTACTTC. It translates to CASKRLADGTQYF.